The 2 T cell receptor beta chains below were found in one sample sequenced in a study of blood T cell repertoires in COVID-19. Generated by immunoSEQ multiplex PCR, the TCRdb table keeps only in-frame clones and is missing some. The repertoire holds approximately 280,000 clones, with roughly 80% as singletons. Sequenced: peripheral blood. The receptors shown here come from a human donor with COVID-19, enrolled during active disease. The donor label of this sample is uncertain.

This chain links TRBV6-5 with TRBJ2-3; 7 bases align to TRBD2. J gave up 6 bases and V 0 bases, and 9 bases lay outside the gene matches. This CDR3 spans 16 amino acids. Germline CDR1 MNHEY, CDR2 SVGAGI. CDR3 residues: CASSYSSGIGRDTQYF. The CDR3 DNA reads TGTGCCAGCAGTTACTCCTCCGGGATCGGGAGGGATACGCAGTATTTT.

The rearrangement uses TRBV5-6 and TRBJ1-5; TRBD1 agrees at 9 bases. CDR3 size: 16 residues. Germline V gene data show CDR1 as SGHDT and CDR2 as YYEEEE. J lost 0 bases, V lost 3 bases, and 4 bases had no gene match. DNA of the CDR3: TGTGCCAGCAGCTCCGGGACAGGGCTTAGCAATCAGCCCCAGCATTTT. Its protein product is CASSSGTGLSNQPQHF.